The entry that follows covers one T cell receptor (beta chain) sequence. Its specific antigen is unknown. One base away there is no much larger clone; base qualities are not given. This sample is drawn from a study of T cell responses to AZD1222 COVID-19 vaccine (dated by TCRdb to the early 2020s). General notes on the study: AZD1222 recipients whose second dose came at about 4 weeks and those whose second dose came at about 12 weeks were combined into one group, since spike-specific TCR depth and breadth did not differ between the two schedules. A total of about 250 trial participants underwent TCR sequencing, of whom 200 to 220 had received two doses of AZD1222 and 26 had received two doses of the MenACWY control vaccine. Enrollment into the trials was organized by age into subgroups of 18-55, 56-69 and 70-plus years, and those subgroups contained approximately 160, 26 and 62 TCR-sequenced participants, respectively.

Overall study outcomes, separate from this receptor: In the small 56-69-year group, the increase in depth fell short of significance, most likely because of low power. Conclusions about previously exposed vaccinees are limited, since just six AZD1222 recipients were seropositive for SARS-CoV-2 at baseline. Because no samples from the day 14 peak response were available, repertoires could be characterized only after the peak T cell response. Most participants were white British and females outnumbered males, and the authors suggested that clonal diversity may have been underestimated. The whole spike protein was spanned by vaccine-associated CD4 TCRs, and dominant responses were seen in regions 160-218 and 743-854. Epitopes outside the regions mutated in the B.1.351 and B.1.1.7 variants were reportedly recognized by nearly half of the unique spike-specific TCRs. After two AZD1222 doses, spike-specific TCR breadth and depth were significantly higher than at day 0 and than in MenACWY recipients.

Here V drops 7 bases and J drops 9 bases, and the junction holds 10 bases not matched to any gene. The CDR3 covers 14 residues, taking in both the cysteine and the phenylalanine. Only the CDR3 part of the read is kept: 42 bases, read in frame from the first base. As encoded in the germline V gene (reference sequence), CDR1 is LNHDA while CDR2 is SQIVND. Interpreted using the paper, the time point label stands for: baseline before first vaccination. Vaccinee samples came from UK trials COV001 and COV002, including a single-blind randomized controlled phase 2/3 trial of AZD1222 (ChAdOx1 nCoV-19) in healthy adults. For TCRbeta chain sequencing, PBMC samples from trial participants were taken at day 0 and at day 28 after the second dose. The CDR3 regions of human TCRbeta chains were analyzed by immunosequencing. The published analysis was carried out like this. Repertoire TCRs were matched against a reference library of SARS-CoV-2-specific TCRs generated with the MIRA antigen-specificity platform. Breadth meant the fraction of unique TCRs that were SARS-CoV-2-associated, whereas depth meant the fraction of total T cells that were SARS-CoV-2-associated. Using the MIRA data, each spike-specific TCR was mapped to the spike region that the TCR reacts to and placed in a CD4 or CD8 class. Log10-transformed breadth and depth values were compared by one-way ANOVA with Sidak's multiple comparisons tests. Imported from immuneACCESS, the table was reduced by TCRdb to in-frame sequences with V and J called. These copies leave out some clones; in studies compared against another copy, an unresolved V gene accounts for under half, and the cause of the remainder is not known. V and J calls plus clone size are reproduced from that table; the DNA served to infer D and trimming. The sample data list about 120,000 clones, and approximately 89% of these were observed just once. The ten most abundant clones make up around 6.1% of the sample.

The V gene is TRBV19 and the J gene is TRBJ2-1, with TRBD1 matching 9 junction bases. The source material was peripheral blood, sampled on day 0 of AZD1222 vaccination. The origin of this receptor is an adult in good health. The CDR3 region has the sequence CASTLDRGVGEQFF. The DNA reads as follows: TGTGCCAGTACCTTGGACAGGGGCGTCGGTGAGCAGTTCTTC.